These 2 T cell receptor beta chains came from one sample sequenced in a study of OX40 agonist ivuxolimab in advanced cancers. Generated by immunoSEQ multiplex PCR, the TCRdb table keeps only in-frame clones and is missing some. The repertoire consists of 45,000 to 75,000 clones, with roughly 80% occurring once and the leading ten covering approximately 1.2%. The sequencing used CD4+ or CD8+ T cells sorted from blood, collected in a trial of the OX40 agonist ivuxolimab. Receptors were obtained from an adult with an advanced solid tumor such as melanoma, head and neck, liver or kidney cancer.

The chain is built from TRBV4-1 and TRBJ1-2; maybe TRBD1 (5 bases). Trimming removed 2 bases at V and 4 bases at J, with 11 bases between. The CDR3 contains 14 residues. CDR1 and CDR2 from the germline V gene are MGHRA and YSYEKL. The CDR3 region is CASSQLQVSYGYTF. The CDR3 DNA sequence: TGCGCCAGCAGCCAATTACAGGTTTCCTATGGCTACACCTTC.

The chain is built from TRBV9 and TRBJ1-1, with D hard to call. V dropped 4 bases and J dropped 0 bases, with 7 bases sitting between them. CDR1 is SGDLS, CDR2 YYNGEE, per germline. This CDR3 is built from 13 residues. The CDR3 loop is CASSPQVNTEAFF. For the CDR3, the DNA is TGTGCCAGCAGCCCGCAGGTGAACACTGAAGCTTTCTTT.